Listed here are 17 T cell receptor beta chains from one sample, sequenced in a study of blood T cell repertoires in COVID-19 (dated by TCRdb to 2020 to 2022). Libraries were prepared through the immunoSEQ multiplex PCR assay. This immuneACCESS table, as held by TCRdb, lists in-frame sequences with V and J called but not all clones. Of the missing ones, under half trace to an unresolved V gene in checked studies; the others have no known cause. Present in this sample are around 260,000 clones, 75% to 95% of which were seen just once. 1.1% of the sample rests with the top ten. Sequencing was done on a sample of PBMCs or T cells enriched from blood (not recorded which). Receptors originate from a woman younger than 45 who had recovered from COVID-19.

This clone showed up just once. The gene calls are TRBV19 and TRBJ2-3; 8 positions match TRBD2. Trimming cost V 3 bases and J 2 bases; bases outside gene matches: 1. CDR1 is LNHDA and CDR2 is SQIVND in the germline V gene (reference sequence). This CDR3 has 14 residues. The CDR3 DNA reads TGTGCCAGTAGTATGACTAGCGTCACAGATACGCAGTATTTT. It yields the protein CASSMTSVTDTQYF.

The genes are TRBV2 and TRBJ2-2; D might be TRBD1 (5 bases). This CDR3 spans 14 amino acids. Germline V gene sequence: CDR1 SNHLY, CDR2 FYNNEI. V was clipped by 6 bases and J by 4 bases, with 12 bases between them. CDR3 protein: CASRAGLPTGELFF. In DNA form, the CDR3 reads TGTGCCAGCAGGGCAGGGTTACCCACCGGGGAGCTGTTTTTT.

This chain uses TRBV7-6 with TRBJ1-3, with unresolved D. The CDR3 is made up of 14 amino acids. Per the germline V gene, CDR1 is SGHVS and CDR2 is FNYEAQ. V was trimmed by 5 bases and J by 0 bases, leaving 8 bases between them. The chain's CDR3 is CASSEESSGNTIYF. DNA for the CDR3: TGTGCCAGCAGCGAGGAATCCTCTGGAAACACCATATATTTT.

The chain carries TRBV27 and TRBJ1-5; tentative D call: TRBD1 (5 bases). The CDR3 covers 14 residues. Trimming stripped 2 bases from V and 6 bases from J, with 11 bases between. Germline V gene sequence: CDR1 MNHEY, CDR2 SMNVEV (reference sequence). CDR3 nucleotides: TGTGCCAGCAGTTTAGGGGGGGTGGTTCAGCCCCAGCATTTT. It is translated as CASSLGGVVQPQHF.

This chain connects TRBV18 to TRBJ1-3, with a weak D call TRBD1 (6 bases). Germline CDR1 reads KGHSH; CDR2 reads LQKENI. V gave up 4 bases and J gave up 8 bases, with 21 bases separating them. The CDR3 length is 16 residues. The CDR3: CASSLSSGHVKDTIYF. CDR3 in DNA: TGTGCCAGCTCACTAAGTTCGGGACACGTGAAGGACACCATATATTTT.

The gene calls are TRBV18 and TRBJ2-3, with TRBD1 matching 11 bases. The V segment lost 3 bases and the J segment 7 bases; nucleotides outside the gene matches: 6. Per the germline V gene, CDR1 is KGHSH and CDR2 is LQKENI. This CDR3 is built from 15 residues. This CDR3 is CASSPGQGERNTQYF. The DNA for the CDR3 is TGTGCCAGCTCACCGGGACAGGGGGAGAGGAATACGCAGTATTTT.

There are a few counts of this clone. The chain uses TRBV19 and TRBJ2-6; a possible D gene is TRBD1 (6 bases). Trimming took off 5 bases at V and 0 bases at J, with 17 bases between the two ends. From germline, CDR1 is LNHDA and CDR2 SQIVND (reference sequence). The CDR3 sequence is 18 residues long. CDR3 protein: CASSPVRGQTSGANVLTF. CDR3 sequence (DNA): TGTGCCAGTAGTCCAGTTCGCGGACAGACCTCTGGGGCCAACGTCCTGACTTTC.

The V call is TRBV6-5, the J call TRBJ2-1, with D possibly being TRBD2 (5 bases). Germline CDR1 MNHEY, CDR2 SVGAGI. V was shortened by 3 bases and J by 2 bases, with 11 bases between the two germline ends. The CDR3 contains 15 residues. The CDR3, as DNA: TGTGCCAGCAGTTATACCGGGATTACCTACAATGAGCAGTTCTTC. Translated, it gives CASSYTGITYNEQFF.

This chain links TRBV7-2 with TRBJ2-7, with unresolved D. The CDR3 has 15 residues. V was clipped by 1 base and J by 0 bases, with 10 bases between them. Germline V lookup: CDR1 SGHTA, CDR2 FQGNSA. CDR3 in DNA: TGTGCCAGCAGCTTAGATGGCGGAACCTCCTACGAGCAGTACTTC. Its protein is CASSLDGGTSYEQYF.

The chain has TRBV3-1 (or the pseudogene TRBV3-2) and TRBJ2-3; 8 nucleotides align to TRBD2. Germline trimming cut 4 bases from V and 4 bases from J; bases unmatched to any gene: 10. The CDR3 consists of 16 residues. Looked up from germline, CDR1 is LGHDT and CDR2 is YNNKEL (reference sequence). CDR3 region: CASSLGSAGVSDTQYF. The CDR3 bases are TGTGCCAGCAGCCTTGGATCAGCGGGAGTCTCAGATACGCAGTATTTT.

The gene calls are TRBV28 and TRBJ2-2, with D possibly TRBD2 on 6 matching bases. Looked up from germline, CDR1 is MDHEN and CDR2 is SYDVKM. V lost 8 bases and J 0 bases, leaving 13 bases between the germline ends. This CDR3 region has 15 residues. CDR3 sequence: CASHWGGANTGELFF. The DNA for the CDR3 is TGTGCCAGCCACTGGGGCGGGGCGAACACCGGGGAGCTGTTTTTT.

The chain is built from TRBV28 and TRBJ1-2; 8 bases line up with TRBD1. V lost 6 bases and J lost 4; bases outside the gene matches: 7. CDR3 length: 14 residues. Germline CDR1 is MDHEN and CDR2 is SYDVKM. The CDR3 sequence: CASSDRTGSYGYTF. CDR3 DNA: TGTGCCAGCAGCGATCGGACAGGGAGCTATGGCTACACCTTC.

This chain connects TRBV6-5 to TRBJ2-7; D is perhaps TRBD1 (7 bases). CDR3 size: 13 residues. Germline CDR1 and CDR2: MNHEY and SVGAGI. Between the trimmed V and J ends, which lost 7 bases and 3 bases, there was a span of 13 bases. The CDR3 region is CASTQGGVYEQYF. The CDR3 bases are TGTGCCAGCACCCAGGGGGGAGTCTACGAGCAGTACTTC.

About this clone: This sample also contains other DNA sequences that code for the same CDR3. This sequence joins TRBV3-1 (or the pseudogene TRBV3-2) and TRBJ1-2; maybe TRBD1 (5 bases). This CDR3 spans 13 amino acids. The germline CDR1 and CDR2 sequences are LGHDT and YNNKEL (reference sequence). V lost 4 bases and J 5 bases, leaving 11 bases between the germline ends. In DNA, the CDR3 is TGTGCCAGCAGCCCTCAGGGCGGATATGGCTACACCTTC. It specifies CASSPQGGYGYTF.

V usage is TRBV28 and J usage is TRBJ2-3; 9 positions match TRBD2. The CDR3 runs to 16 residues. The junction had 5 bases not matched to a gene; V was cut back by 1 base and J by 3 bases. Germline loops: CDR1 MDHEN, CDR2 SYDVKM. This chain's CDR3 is CASSLFASGVTDTQYF. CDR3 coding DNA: TGTGCCAGCAGTTTATTTGCTAGCGGGGTTACAGATACGCAGTATTTT.

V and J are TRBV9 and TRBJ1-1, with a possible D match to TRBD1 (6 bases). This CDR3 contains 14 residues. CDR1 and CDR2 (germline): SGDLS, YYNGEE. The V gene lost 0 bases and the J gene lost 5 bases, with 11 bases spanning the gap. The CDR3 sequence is CASSVGEGVTEAFF. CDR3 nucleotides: TGTGCCAGCAGCGTAGGCGAGGGGGTGACTGAAGCTTTCTTT.

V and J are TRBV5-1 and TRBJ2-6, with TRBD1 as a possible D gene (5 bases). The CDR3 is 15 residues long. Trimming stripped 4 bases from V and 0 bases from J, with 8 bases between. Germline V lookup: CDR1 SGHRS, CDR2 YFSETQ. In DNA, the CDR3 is TGCGCCAGCAGCCCCCAGGGCTCTGGGGCCAACGTCCTGACTTTC. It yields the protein CASSPQGSGANVLTF.